Listed below are T cell receptor beta chains from one sample, sequenced in a study of cytomegalovirus exposure and HLA in healthy donors. This table comes from immunoSEQ multiplex PCR, and its TCRdb copy is limited to in-frame clones, with some not included. The table includes fewer than 110,000 clones, 79% detected once. What was sequenced was PBMCs. The origin of the receptors is a man in his fifties in good health and CMV-seropositive. CDR3s include the opening cysteine and the closing phenylalanine or tryptophan. The D gene is left open where the match is weak. Expanded clones are given a class, and other clones once, few, many or no size at all.

TRBV7-9	TRBJ2-4	TRBD2	NA	TGTGCCAGCAGCCAAGATCCCGGGACTAGGCAGTACTTC	CASSQDPGTRQYF
TRBV19	TRBJ2-2	TRBD2	NA	TGTGCCAGTATAAGTCTAGCGGAAAACACCGGGGAGCTGTTTTTT	CASISLAENTGELFF
TRBV7-8	TRBJ2-1	TRBD2	once	TGTGCCAGCAGCCCCCCCGGGGGAGGGCCTCAACATGAGCAGTTCTTC	CASSPPGGGPQHEQFF
TRBV18	TRBJ2-7	TRBD1	NA	TGTGCCAGCTCACCACTACAGGGGGCATACGAGCAGTACTTC	CASSPLQGAYEQYF
TRBV27	TRBJ1-2	TRBD1	few	TGTGCCAGCAGCCCTAATTGGGACAGGGTCGGGGGCTACACCTTC	CASSPNWDRVGGYTF
TRBV28	TRBJ2-7	TRBD1	NA	TGTGCCAGCAGTACAGGGGGCATCGGCGAGCAGTACTTC	CASSTGGIGEQYF
TRBV7-2	TRBJ1-4	NA	NA	TGTGCTAGCAGCTTCCAGGGGATGACTAATGAAAAACTGTTTTTT	CASSFQGMTNEKLFF
TRBV9	TRBJ2-6	NA	NA	TGTGCCAGCAGCGTAGGGGCAGGTCAATCCGGGGCCAACGTCCTGACTTTC	CASSVGAGQSGANVLTF
TRBV5-4	TRBJ2-2	TRBD2	NA	TGTGCCAGCAGCACTGGTGGTAGCGGGAGGGTCGCCGGGGAGCTGTTTTTT	CASSTGGSGRVAGELFF
TRBV11-1	TRBJ2-7	TRBD2	NA	TGTGCCAGCAGCTACTCCTCTAGCGGGAGCGCGCCCTACGAGCAGTACTTC	CASSYSSSGSAPYEQYF
TRBV2	TRBJ2-2	NA	NA	TGTGCCAGCAGTCGGACACCCGCGAACACCGGGGAGCTGTTTTTT	CASSRTPANTGELFF
TRBV30	TRBJ1-3	NA	NA	TGTGCCTGGAGTCATGGAAACACCATATATTTT	CAWSHGNTIYF
TRBV4-1	TRBJ2-7	TRBD2	few	TGCGCCAGCAGCCTGATAGGAATAGCGGGGCCCATCTCCTACGAGCAGTACTTC	CASSLIGIAGPISYEQYF
TRBV5-1	TRBJ2-3	TRBD1	NA	TGCGCCAGCAGCTTATATAGGGGGACAGATAGCACAGATACGCAGTATTTT	CASSLYRGTDSTDTQYF
TRBV4-1	TRBJ1-1	NA	NA	TGCGCCAGCAGCCAAGTCTCCGGGGGCACTGAAGCTTTCTTT	CASSQVSGGTEAFF
TRBV4-3	TRBJ2-7	NA	NA	TGCGCCAGCAGCCAAGATCGATCGGGTGCCCTTTACGAGCAGTACTTC	CASSQDRSGALYEQYF
TRBV4-2	TRBJ2-7	TRBD1	NA	TGTGCCAGCAGCCAAGTTCACAGGGGCCATATCACCTACGAGCAGTACTTC	CASSQVHRGHITYEQYF
TRBV2	TRBJ1-5	NA	NA	TGTGCCAGCAGCACAGGTAGCAATCAGCCCCAGCATTTT	CASSTGSNQPQHF
TRBV7-2	TRBJ2-7	TRBD1	NA	TGTGCCAGCAGCTCCACTACTCGGGACAGGGGATACTACGAGCAGTACTTC	CASSSTTRDRGYYEQYF
TRBV11-2	TRBJ1-1	NA	NA	TGTGCCAGCAGCTTAGATCGAGGGGGGGTGACTAACACTGAAGCTTTCTTT	CASSLDRGGVTNTEAFF
TRBV7-3	TRBJ2-3	TRBD2	NA	TGTGCCAGCAGCTTAATCGCGGGAGGTCCAGATACGCAGTATTTT	CASSLIAGGPDTQYF
TRBV6-1	TRBJ2-7	TRBD1	NA	TGTGCCAGCAGAGCTACCAGGGGGCTATACGAGCAGTACTTC	CASRATRGLYEQYF
TRBV18	TRBJ1-1	NA	NA	TGTGCCAGCTCACCTCTGGGACTGCCGAACACTGAAGCTTTCTTT	CASSPLGLPNTEAFF
TRBV28	TRBJ2-7	TRBD1	once	TGTGCCAGCGGGGGACAGGGTGATGAGCAGTACTTC	CASGGQGDEQYF
TRBV11-3	TRBJ2-3	TRBD2	NA	TGTGCCAGCAGCTTAGGACTAGCGGAGAGCACAGATACGCAGTATTTT	CASSLGLAESTDTQYF
TRBV5-1	TRBJ2-2	TRBD1	NA	TGCGCCAGCAGGTCCGGGACAGGGAACACCGGGGAGCTGTTTTTT	CASRSGTGNTGELFF
TRBV30	TRBJ1-2	TRBD1	NA	TGTGCCTGGCGAAGGACAGGCTATGGCTACACCTTC	CAWRRTGYGYTF
TRBV12-5	TRBJ2-1	TRBD2	NA	TGTGCTAGTGGTCCCAGAGAACTAGCGGGCCACAATGAGCAGTTCTTC	CASGPRELAGHNEQFF
TRBV6-1	TRBJ2-7	TRBD2	few	TGTGCCAGCAGTGAGCCTAGCGGGAGAGGGTCCTACGAGCAGTACTTC	CASSEPSGRGSYEQYF
TRBV11-2	TRBJ1-1	NA	NA	TGTGCCAGCAGCCCAGGGGTGGGGGTTCCCACTGAAGCTTTCTTC	CASSPGVGVPTEAFF
TRBV5-1	TRBJ2-3	TRBD2	NA	TGCGCCAGCAGCTTGGTGCGGGCAGCGGGAGGGTACACAGATACGCAGTATTTT	CASSLVRAAGGYTDTQYF
TRBV30	TRBJ1-1	NA	few	TGTGCCTGGAGTGAGGGGCTTCTAGGGTCCACTGAAGCTTTCTTT	CAWSEGLLGSTEAFF
TRBV15	TRBJ2-1	TRBD1	NA	TGTGCCACCAGCAGACTACACCAGGGACAGGGGAGTGCTAGCTCCTACAATGAGCAGTTCTTC	CATSRLHQGQGSASSYNEQFF
TRBV19	TRBJ2-7	NA	NA	TGTGCCAGTGGAGTATCCTACGAGCAGTACTTC	CASGVSYEQYF
TRBV28	TRBJ2-1	NA	NA	TGTGCCAGCAGACCCACCGCAACATACAATGAGCAGTTCTTC	CASRPTATYNEQFF
TRBV7-9	TRBJ2-7	NA	NA	TGTGCCAGCAGCTTAATGGGGCCCCACTACGAGCAGTACTTC	CASSLMGPHYEQYF
TRBV30	TRBJ2-5	TRBD1	NA	TGTGCCTGGAGGACAGGGGGCGGGAAAGAGACCCAGTACTTC	CAWRTGGGKETQYF
TRBV27	TRBJ2-5	TRBD2	NA	TGTGCCAGCAGCCAACTAGCGGGGAAAGAGACCCAGTACTTC	CASSQLAGKETQYF
TRBV29-1	TRBJ2-1	TRBD2	NA	TGCAGCGGACTAGCGCCGGACAATGAGCAGTTCTTC	CSGLAPDNEQFF
TRBV15	TRBJ2-4	TRBD1	NA	TGTGCCACCAGCACGGGACAGGGGGCACACATTCAGTACTTC	CATSTGQGAHIQYF
TRBV19	TRBJ2-5	NA	NA	TGTGCCAGCGGGACGACAGGTCAAGAGACCCAGTACTTC	CASGTTGQETQYF
TRBV5-1	TRBJ2-2	NA	once	TGCGCCAGCTCAACTAGCCAGAACACCGGGGAGCTGTTTTTT	CASSTSQNTGELFF
TRBV19	TRBJ2-7	NA	few	TGTGCCAGTAGTAGTACAGGGGGGGCCTACGAGCAGTACTTC	CASSSTGGAYEQYF
TRBV10-3	TRBJ2-7	NA	NA	TGTGCCATCAGTGATCCCGGGCTAGCTCAATCCTCCTACGAGCAGTACTTC	CAISDPGLAQSSYEQYF
TRBV14	TRBJ2-1	NA	NA	TGTGCCAGCAGCCCCGGGTCACACAATGAGCAGTTCTTC	CASSPGSHNEQFF
TRBV6-1	TRBJ2-7	NA	NA	TGTGCCAGCAGTGACAGGGACGAGCAGTACTTC	CASSDRDEQYF
TRBV7-2	TRBJ2-1	TRBD2	NA	TGTGCCAGCAGCTTGCCCCAATTTAGCGGGAGGAAGAATGAGCAGTTCTTC	CASSLPQFSGRKNEQFF
TRBV5-1	TRBJ2-7	TRBD1	NA	TGCGCCAGCAGCTTGAGGGACAGGGGCTACTACGAGCAGTACTTC	CASSLRDRGYYEQYF
TRBV6-1	TRBJ2-7	TRBD1	NA	TGTGCCAGCAGTAGGGACAGGGGGATCTACGAGCAATACTTC	CASSRDRGIYEQYF
TRBV5-4	TRBJ2-7	NA	few	TGTGCCAGCAGCTTGGGACACCAGTACGAGCAGTACTTC	CASSLGHQYEQYF
TRBV5-6	TRBJ2-2	NA	NA	TGTGCCAGCAGCTTGTCTAGCAGCTTTAACACCGGGGAGCTGTTTTTT	CASSLSSSFNTGELFF
TRBV4-1	TRBJ2-7	NA	NA	TGCGCCAGCAGCCAAGCCGCAGGGAATCGGTACGAGCAGTACTTC	CASSQAAGNRYEQYF
TRBV7-2	TRBJ2-3	NA	NA	TGTGCCAGCAGCTTAGCGGCCCCGGGGACAGATACGCAGTATTTT	CASSLAAPGTDTQYF
TRBV6-1	TRBJ2-5	NA	NA	TGTGCCAGCAGTTTCAAGCTCCAAGAGACCCAGTACTTC	CASSFKLQETQYF
TRBV18	TRBJ1-1	NA	once	TGTGCCAGCTCATATGGGGGGTCTGAAGCTTTCTTT	CASSYGGSEAFF